One sample yielded the 5 T cell receptor beta chains listed below, sequenced in a study of human T cells and chemical hapten exposure. Time point meaning: healthy volunteer bleed at 2 weeks. Total RNA came from unfractionated whole blood. TCRdb redid the calling of the RACE reads with MiXCR, one entry per CDR3 protein. The repertoire holds some 90,000 distinct CDR3 sequences, around 9% seen once, with 2.5% to 3% in the top ten. Material: whole blood. These receptors were collected from a female donor in good health. Some clones in this sample may be carry-over from other donors' samples.

This clonotype showed up just a few times. This chain uses TRBV7-3 with TRBJ2-1, with TRBD2 matching over 8 bases. CDR3 length equals 13 residues. With 0 bases clipped from V and 12 bases from J, the junction kept 4 bases outside the gene matches. CDR1 SGHTA and CDR2 FQGTGA come from the germline V gene. CDR3 loop: CASSLTSGSGQFF. CDR3 bases: TGTGCCAGCAGCTTAACGAGCGGGAGTGGGCAGTTCTTC. Variable domain in full (rest from reference TRBV7-3 and TRBJ2-1): GAGVSQTPSNKVTEKGKYVELRCDPISGHTALYWYRQSLGQGPEFLIYFQGTGAADDSGLPNDRFFAVRPEGSVSTLKIQRTERGDSAVYLCASSLTSGSGQFFGPGTRLTVL.

This clonotype has at least ten counts. The chain couples TRBV7-9 to TRBJ2-3; D gene uncertain. Germline V gives CDR1 SEHNR, CDR2 FQNEAQ (reference sequence). Trimming took 3 bases from V and 2 from J, leaving 0 bases between them. This CDR3 comprises 11 residues. The DNA of the CDR3 is TGTGCCAGCAGCTTCACAGATACGCAGTATTTT. Its protein is CASSFTDTQYF. The entire variable domain, with the rest obtained from reference TRBV7-9 and TRBJ2-3, is as follows: DTGVSQNPRHKITKRGQNVTFRCDPISEHNRLYWYRQTLGQGPEFLTYFQNEAQLEKSRLLSDRFSAERPKGSFSTLEIQRTEQGDSAMYLCASSFTDTQYFGPGTRLTVL.

This clonotype was observed many times. This chain connects TRBV20-1 to TRBJ1-5; no clear D. V lost 5 bases and J 5 bases, leaving 16 bases between the germline ends. CDR3 size: 14 residues. The germline V gene has CDR1 DFQATT and CDR2 SNEGSKA (reference sequence). DNA of the CDR3: TGCAGTGCTCCCCCAATGTCCTGGGATCAGCCCCAGCATTTT. It codes for CSAPPMSWDQPQHF.

This clonotype was observed a handful of times. The V gene is TRBV5-1, the J gene TRBJ2-2; D not resolved. CDR3 size: 13 residues. Trimming took off 5 bases at V and 4 bases at J, with 9 bases between the two ends. The germline gives CDR1 SGHRS, CDR2 YFSETQ. In DNA form, the CDR3 reads TGCGCCAGCAGACCGGACGGCACCGGGGAGCTGTTTTTT. This codes for CASRPDGTGELFF.

The gene calls are TRBV7-3 and TRBJ2-7; a weak D match, TRBD2 (5 bases). The CDR3 has 16 amino acids. Between the trimmed V and J ends, which lost 3 bases and 4 bases, there was a span of 19 bases. The V gene's germline CDR1 is SGHTA and CDR2 FQGTGA. CDR3 coding DNA: TGTGCCAGCAGCTTGTGGGCAGCGAGCGGTGGATACGAGCAGTACTTC. Its translation is CASSLWAASGGYEQYF.